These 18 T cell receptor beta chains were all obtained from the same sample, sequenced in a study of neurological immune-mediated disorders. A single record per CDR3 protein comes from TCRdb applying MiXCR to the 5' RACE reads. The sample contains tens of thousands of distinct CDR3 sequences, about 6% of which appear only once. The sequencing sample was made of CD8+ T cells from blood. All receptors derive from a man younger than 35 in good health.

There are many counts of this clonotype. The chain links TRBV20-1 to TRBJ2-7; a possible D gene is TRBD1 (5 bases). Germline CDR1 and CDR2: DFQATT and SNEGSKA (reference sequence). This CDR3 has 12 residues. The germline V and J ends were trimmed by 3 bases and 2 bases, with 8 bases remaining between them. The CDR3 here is CSARQGAYEQYF. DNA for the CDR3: TGCAGTGCTAGGCAGGGCGCCTACGAGCAGTACTTC.

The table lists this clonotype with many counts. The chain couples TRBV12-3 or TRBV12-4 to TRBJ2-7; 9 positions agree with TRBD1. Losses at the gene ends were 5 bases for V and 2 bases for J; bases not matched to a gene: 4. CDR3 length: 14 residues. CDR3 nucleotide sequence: TGTGCCAGCAGTCTAACAGGGGGCCCCTACGAGCAGTACTTC. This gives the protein CASSLTGGPYEQYF.

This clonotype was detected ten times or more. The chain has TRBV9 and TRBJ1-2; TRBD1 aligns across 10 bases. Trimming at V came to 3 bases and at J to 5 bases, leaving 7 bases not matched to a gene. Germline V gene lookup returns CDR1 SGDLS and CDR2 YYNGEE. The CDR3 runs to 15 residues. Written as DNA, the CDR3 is TGTGCCAGCAGCGCCCGGGACAGGGGTTGGTATGGCTACACCTTC. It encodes CASSARDRGWYGYTF.

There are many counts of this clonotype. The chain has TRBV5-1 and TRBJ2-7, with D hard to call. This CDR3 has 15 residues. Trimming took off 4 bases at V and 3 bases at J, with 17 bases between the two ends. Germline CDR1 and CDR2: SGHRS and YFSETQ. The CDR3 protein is CASSPSPAGDYEQYF. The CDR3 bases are TGCGCCAGCAGCCCCAGCCCCGCAGGCGACTACGAGCAGTACTTC.

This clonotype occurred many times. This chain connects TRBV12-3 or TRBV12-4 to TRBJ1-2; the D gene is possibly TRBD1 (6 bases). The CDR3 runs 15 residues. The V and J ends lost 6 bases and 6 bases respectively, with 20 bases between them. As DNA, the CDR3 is TGTGCCAGCAGCCGTTTTGACTTGGGGGCGAATGGCTACACCTTC. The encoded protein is CASSRFDLGANGYTF.

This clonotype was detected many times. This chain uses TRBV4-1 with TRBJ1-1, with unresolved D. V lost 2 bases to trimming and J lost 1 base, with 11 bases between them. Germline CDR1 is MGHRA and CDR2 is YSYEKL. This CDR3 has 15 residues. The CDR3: CASSQLSGKNTEAFF. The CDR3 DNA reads TGCGCCAGCAGCCAATTGAGTGGGAAGAACACTGAAGCTTTCTTT.

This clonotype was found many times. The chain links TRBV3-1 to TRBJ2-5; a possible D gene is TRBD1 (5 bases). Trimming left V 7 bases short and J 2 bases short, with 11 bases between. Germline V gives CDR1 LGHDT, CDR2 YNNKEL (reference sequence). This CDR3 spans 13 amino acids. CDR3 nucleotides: TGTGCCAGCACCCCAGGGCCTCAAGAGACCCAGTACTTC. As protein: CASTPGPQETQYF.

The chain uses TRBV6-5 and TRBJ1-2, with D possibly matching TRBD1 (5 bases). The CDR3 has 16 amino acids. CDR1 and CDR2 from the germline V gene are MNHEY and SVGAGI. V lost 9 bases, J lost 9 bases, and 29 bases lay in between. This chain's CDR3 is CARGVREGPLCTSYTF. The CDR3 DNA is TGTGCCAGAGGGGTTCGGGAAGGGCCTCTATGTACGAGCTACACCTTC.

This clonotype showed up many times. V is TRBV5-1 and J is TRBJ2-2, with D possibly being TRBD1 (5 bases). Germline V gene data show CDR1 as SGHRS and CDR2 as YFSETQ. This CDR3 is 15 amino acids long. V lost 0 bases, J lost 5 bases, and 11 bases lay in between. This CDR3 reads CASSLVTDSTGELFF. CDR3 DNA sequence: TGCGCCAGCAGCTTGGTCACTGACAGTACCGGGGAGCTGTTTTTT.

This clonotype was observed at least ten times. CDR3 residues: CASSLGRTNTGELFF. The CDR3 DNA reads as TGTGCCAGCAGTTTGGGCAGGACGAACACCGGGGAGCTGTTTTTT. The chain employs TRBV28 and TRBJ2-2, with unresolved D. This CDR3 region has 15 residues. Germline V lookup: CDR1 MDHEN, CDR2 SYDVKM. V was clipped by 3 bases and J by 0 bases, with 8 bases between them.

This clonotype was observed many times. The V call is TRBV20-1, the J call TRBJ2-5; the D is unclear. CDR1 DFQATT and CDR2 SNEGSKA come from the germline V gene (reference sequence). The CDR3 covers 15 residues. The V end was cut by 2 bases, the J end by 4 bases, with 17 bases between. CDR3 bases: TGCAGTGCTAGAAGTAGAGATTTTGTAGGAGAGACCCAGTACTTC. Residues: CSARSRDFVGETQYF.

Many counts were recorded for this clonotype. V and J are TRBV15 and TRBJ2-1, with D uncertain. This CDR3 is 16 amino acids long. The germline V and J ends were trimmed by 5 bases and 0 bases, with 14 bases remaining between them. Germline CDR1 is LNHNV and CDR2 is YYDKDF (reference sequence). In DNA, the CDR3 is TGTGCCACCAGCGGCTCCGAGATGAGCTCCTACAATGAGCAGTTCTTC. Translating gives CATSGSEMSSYNEQFF.

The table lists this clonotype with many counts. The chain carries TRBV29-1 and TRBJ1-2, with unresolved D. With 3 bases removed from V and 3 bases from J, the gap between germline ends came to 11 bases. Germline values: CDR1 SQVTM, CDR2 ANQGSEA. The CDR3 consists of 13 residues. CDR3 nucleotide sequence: TGCAGCGTTGACGGGGAATTGGACTATGGCTACACCTTC. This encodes CSVDGELDYGYTF.

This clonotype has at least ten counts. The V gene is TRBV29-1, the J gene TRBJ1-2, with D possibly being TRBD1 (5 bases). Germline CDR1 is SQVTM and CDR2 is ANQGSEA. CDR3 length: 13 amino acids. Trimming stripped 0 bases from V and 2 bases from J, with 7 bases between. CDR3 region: CSVEEGGNYGYTF. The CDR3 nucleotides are TGCAGCGTTGAAGAGGGGGGAAACTATGGCTACACCTTC.

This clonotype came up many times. The CDR3 sequence: CASSQDFLQGAGELFF. The CDR3, as DNA: TGCGCCAGCAGCCAAGACTTCCTACAGGGGGCCGGGGAGCTGTTTTTT. The V gene is TRBV4-3, the J gene TRBJ2-2; TRBD1 matches 8 bases. The V gene's germline CDR1 is LGHNA and CDR2 YSLEER. V lost 0 bases, J lost 6 bases, and 6 bases stayed unmatched. The CDR3 contains 16 residues.

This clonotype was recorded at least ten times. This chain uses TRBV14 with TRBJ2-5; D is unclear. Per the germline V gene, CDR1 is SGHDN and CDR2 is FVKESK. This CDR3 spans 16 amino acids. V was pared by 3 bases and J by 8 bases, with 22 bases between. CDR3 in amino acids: CASSHRLSVGPGTQYF. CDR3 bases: TGTGCCAGCAGCCATCGTCTCTCCGTTGGCCCAGGAACCCAGTACTTC.

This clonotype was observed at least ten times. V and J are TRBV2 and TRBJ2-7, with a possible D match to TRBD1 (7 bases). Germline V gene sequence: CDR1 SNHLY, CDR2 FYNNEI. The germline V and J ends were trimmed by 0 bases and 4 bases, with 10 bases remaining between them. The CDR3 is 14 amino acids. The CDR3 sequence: CASSEAPGGYEQYF. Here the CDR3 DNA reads TGTGCCAGCAGTGAAGCGCCAGGGGGGTACGAGCAGTACTTC.

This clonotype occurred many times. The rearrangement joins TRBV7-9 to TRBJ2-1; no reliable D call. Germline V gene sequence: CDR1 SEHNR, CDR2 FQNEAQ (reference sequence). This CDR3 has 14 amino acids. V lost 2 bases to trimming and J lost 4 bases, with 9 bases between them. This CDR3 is CASSLPGGYNEQFF. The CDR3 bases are TGTGCCAGCAGCTTACCTGGCGGATACAATGAGCAGTTCTTC.